The 25 T cell receptor beta chains presented below share a single source sample, sequenced in a study of blood T cell repertoires in COVID-19. The data were produced by immunoSEQ multiplex PCR, yet TCRdb's version contains in-frame clones alone and is incomplete. There are 60,000 to 90,000 clones in the sample; 74% occur only once, and 2.5% to 3% lies in the top ten. The specimen sequenced was peripheral blood. Receptors originate from a human donor with acute or convalescent COVID-19. The donor label of this sample is uncertain.

The gene calls are TRBV4-2 and TRBJ2-3; 10 bases align to TRBD2. This CDR3 region has 16 residues. Germline V lookup: CDR1 LGHNA, CDR2 YNFKEQ. After removal of 8 bases from V and 8 bases from J, the junction contained 16 bases not matched to a gene. For the CDR3, the DNA is TGTGCCAGCTCCGTCGGGCACCTAGCGGGAGAAGGTACGCAGTATTTT. Translation: CASSVGHLAGEGTQYF.

As for this clone: One end of the junction is discordant with germline, which a read error may explain. The gene calls are TRBV28 and TRBJ2-1; TRBD1 agrees at 7 bases. Looked up from germline, CDR1 is MDHEN and CDR2 is SYDVKM. The CDR3 contains 14 residues. CDR3 nucleotide sequence: TGTGCCTGCAGCACTGGGGACAGAGACAATGAGCAGTTCTTC. This translates into CACSTGDRDNEQFF.

This chain links TRBV28 with TRBJ2-5, with D perhaps TRBD2 (5 bases). V shed 8 bases and J shed 3 bases, with 10 bases lying between them. In germline, CDR1 is MDHEN, CDR2 SYDVKM. This CDR3 spans 12 amino acids. This CDR3 reads CASAAGKETQYF. DNA of the CDR3: TGTGCCAGCGCGGCGGGCAAAGAGACCCAGTACTTC.

This rearrangement joins TRBV13 to TRBJ2-1; TRBD1 agrees at 7 bases. Germline V gene sequence: CDR1 PRHDT, CDR2 FYEKMQ (reference sequence). CDR3 length equals 16 residues. The V and J ends lost 0 bases and 2 bases, in that order; junction bases with no gene match: 4. DNA for the CDR3: TGTGCCAGCAGCTTAGGGGTGAGGGGGCCCTACAATGAGCAGTTCTTC. This sequence encodes CASSLGVRGPYNEQFF.

This clone was counted between two and nine times. The chain has TRBV9 and TRBJ2-3; 14 bases map to TRBD2. With 3 bases clipped from V and 6 bases from J, the junction kept 0 bases outside the gene matches. This CDR3 region has 14 residues. Germline loops: CDR1 SGDLS, CDR2 YYNGEE. CDR3 nucleotide sequence: TGTGCCAGCAGCGGGACTAGCGGGAGGGATACGCAGTATTTT. Amino acid sequence: CASSGTSGRDTQYF.

About this clone: At the DNA level, this CDR3 is encoded by other sequences in the same sample as well. This sequence joins TRBV28 and TRBJ1-1; D ambiguous. From germline, CDR1 is MDHEN and CDR2 SYDVKM. The CDR3 totals 14 residues. Trimming took 6 bases from V and 5 from J, leaving 16 bases between them. CDR3 sequence reads: CASSLPPSGTEAFF. As DNA, the CDR3 is TGTGCCAGCAGCTTGCCCCCCTCGGGGACTGAAGCTTTCTTT.

The V call is TRBV5-1, the J call TRBJ1-2, with 7 bases matching TRBD1. CDR3 size: 16 residues. The trim removed 0 bases at V and 1 base at J, leaving 6 bases unmatched. The germline V gene has CDR1 SGHRS and CDR2 YFSETQ. The CDR3 bases are TGCGCCAGCAGCTTGGGCCAGGGGGAAATTAACTATGGCTACACCTTC. This encodes CASSLGQGEINYGYTF. The variable domain in full, with the rest retrieved from reference TRBV5-1 and TRBJ1-2, is KAGVTQTPRYLIKTRGQQVTLSCSPISGHRSVSWYQQTPGQGLQFLFEYFSETQRNKGNFPGRFSGRQFSNSRSEMNVSTLELGDSALYLCASSLGQGEINYGYTFGSGTRLTVV.

This clone was seen once. The chain recombines TRBV7-8 with TRBJ2-1; tentatively, D is TRBD2 (6 bases). Trimming removed 2 bases from V and 5 bases from J, with 16 bases in between. The CDR3 spans 16 residues. The germline V gene encodes CDR1 SGHVS and CDR2 FQNEAQ. In nucleotides, the CDR3 is TGTGCCAGCAGCTTACGTGCCGGGGGATGGGACAATGAGCAGTTCTTC. The encoded protein is CASSLRAGGWDNEQFF.

The J gene is TRBJ1-6, the V gene TRBV7-3; maybe TRBD1 (6 bases). The CDR3 length is 14 residues. The germline V gene encodes CDR1 SGHTA and CDR2 FQGTGA. The V end was cut by 3 bases, the J end by 6 bases, with 9 bases between. CDR3 sequence (DNA): TGTGCCAGCAGCTTTGGACAGCGTAATTCACCCCTCCACTTT. Amino acid sequence: CASSFGQRNSPLHF.

The chain has TRBV5-1 and TRBJ1-6; 7 bases line up with TRBD1. The V gene end was trimmed by 0 bases and the J gene end by 7 bases; junction bases not matched to a gene: 4. Germline CDR1 SGHRS, CDR2 YFSETQ. The CDR3 consists of 15 residues. The CDR3: CASSLAGQQNSPLHF. Written as DNA, the CDR3 is TGCGCCAGCAGCTTGGCGGGACAGCAGAATTCACCCCTCCACTTT.

The V and J genes are TRBV7-2 and TRBJ2-2; TRBD2 matches at 11 bases. With V trimmed by 6 bases and J by 7 bases, 4 bases remained unmatched. This CDR3 comprises 14 residues. From germline, CDR1 is SGHTA and CDR2 FQGNSA. The CDR3 reads CASRIAGGDGELFF. The CDR3 nucleotides are TGTGCCAGCAGGATAGCGGGAGGGGACGGGGAGCTGTTTTTT.

This clone was counted between two and nine times. The V and J genes are TRBV12-2 and TRBJ2-1; TRBD2, as called in the table, went unchecked against the DNA. TRBV12-2 constitutes a pseudogene. This CDR3 spans 16 amino acids. The CDR3 spells CASRCGTPEGYNEQFF. The CDR3 DNA follows: TGTGCAAGTCGCTGCGGGACTCCCGAGGGCTACAATGAGCAGTTCTTC.

There are a few counts of this clone. V and J are TRBV27 and TRBJ1-5, with TRBD1 identical over 8 bases. The CDR3 consists of 16 residues. The V and J ends lost 2 bases and 9 bases, in that order; junction bases with no gene match: 12. CDR1 MNHEY and CDR2 SMNVEV come from the germline V gene (reference sequence). CDR3: CASSLKGTGGSMPQHF. In DNA, the CDR3 is TGTGCCAGCAGTTTAAAAGGGACAGGCGGATCCATGCCCCAGCATTTT.

The V and J genes are TRBV6-6 and TRBJ1-5, with 7 bases identical to TRBD1. V dropped 9 bases and J dropped 6; count of bases not matched to a gene: 8. This CDR3 spans 13 amino acids. Germline V gene sequence: CDR1 MNHNY, CDR2 SVGAGI (reference sequence). The CDR3: CASSGDRTQPQHF. The CDR3 DNA sequence: TGTGCCAGTTCTGGGGACAGAACTCAGCCCCAGCATTTT.

This clone was found a few times. V and J are TRBV5-1 and TRBJ1-3; tentative D call: TRBD1 (5 bases). Germline V CDR1 and CDR2: SGHRS, YFSETQ. This CDR3 contains 14 residues. V was trimmed by 1 base and J by 3 bases, leaving 8 bases between them. CDR3 protein: CASSLRGHGNTIYF. The CDR3 DNA reads as TGCGCCAGCAGCTTGCGAGGACATGGAAACACCATATATTTT.

The chain joins TRBV24-1 to TRBJ1-2, with D possibly being TRBD1 (6 bases). Germline lookup yields CDR1 KGHDR and CDR2 SFDVKD. This CDR3 has 13 amino acids. Trimming stripped 0 bases from V and 8 bases from J, with 9 bases between. The CDR3 coding sequence is TGTGCCACCAGTGATTTGTCCAGGGGCGGCTACACCTTC. This sequence encodes CATSDLSRGGYTF.

The chain carries TRBV12-3 or TRBV12-4 and TRBJ2-5; a weak D match, TRBD2 (5 bases). The V end was cut by 6 bases, the J end by 1 base, with 9 bases between. The CDR3 is 13 residues long. CDR3 in amino acids: CASSRGPQETQYF. The CDR3 DNA follows: TGTGCCAGCAGCAGAGGGCCCCAAGAGACCCAGTACTTC.

The chain employs TRBV14 and TRBJ1-1, with 7 bases that match TRBD1. J lost 6 bases, V lost 0 bases, and 7 bases had no gene match. The CDR3 extends over 15 amino acids. Germline V gives CDR1 SGHDN, CDR2 FVKESK. The CDR3 region has the DNA TGTGCCAGCAGCCAAGATCTCAGGGGGAGTGCTGAAGCTTTCTTT. Translating gives CASSQDLRGSAEAFF.

The J gene is TRBJ1-2, the V gene TRBV4-1; TRBD1 aligns across 11 bases. The V gene's germline CDR1 is MGHRA and CDR2 YSYEKL. The ends lost 4 bases at V and 2 bases at J; junction bases unmatched: 12. The CDR3 covers 18 residues. The DNA of the CDR3 is TGCGCCAGCAGCCGCGGACAGGGGGCGATCCGAGGGAACTATGGCTACACCTTC. Its translation: CASSRGQGAIRGNYGYTF.

The CDR3 DNA sequence: TGTGCCAGCAGCTTACGAGGCCGCTACAATGAGCAGTTCTTC. It encodes CASSLRGRYNEQFF. The rearrangement links TRBV11-3 to TRBJ2-1, with no clear D. Between the trimmed V and J ends, which lost 2 bases and 3 bases, there was a span of 8 bases. The CDR3 covers 14 residues. The germline V gene encodes CDR1 SGHNT and CDR2 YENEEA.

J is TRBJ1-4 and V is TRBV2; 8 bases are a match to TRBD1. CDR1 and CDR2 (germline): SNHLY, FYNNEI. The J segment lost 6 bases and the V segment lost 6 bases, leaving 6 bases of the junction unmatched. The CDR3 has 14 amino acids. This chain's CDR3 is CASRRDRGDEKLFF. The CDR3 DNA reads TGTGCCAGCAGACGAGACAGGGGAGATGAAAAACTGTTTTTT.

This chain uses TRBV14 with TRBJ1-2; 11 nucleotides agree with TRBD1. The CDR3 is 16 residues long. With 5 bases clipped from V and 4 bases from J, the junction kept 9 bases outside the gene matches. Germline lookup yields CDR1 SGHDN and CDR2 FVKESK. In DNA form, the CDR3 reads TGTGCCAGCAGCGGACAGGGGGCTGAGGAGGGCTATGGCTACACCTTC. Translated, it gives CASSGQGAEEGYGYTF.

The rearrangement links TRBV18 to TRBJ2-2, with unresolved D. CDR3 length: 12 residues. V was cut by 5 bases and J by 9 bases, with 10 bases left in between. CDR1 and CDR2 (germline): KGHSH, LQKENI. The DNA of the CDR3 is TGTGCCAGCTCAGCCAGTCCCTGGGAGCTGTTTTTT. Translation gives CASSASPWELFF.

The chain uses TRBV3-1 (or the pseudogene TRBV3-2) and TRBJ2-3; the D gene is possibly TRBD2 (5 bases). V gave up 1 base and J gave up 4 bases, with 6 bases separating them. The germline V gene has CDR1 LGHDT and CDR2 YNNKEL (reference sequence). This CDR3 is built from 13 residues. The CDR3 loop reads CASSQVGADTQYF. CDR3 nucleotide sequence: TGTGCCAGCAGCCAAGTCGGGGCAGATACGCAGTATTTT.

This clone was counted only a few times. The V call is TRBV5-6, the J call TRBJ1-1; TRBD1 aligns across 10 bases. V lost 4 bases and J lost 5; bases outside the gene matches: 5. This CDR3 spans 14 amino acids. Germline CDR1 and CDR2: SGHDT and YYEEEE. The chain's CDR3 is CASSQDRGRTEAFF. The CDR3 bases are TGTGCCAGCAGCCAAGACAGGGGGCGAACTGAAGCTTTCTTT.